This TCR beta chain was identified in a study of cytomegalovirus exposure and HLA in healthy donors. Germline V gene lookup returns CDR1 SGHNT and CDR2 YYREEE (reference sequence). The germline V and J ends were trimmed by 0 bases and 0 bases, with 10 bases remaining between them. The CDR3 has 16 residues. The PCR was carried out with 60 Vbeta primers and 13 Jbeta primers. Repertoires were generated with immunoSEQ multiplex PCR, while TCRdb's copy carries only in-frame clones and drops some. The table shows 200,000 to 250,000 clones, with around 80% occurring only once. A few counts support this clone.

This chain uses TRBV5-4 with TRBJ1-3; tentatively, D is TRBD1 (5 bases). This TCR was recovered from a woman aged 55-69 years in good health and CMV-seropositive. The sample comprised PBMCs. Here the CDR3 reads CASSLAIGGSGNTIYF. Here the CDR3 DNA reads TGTGCCAGCAGCTTGGCCATCGGGGGCTCTGGAAACACCATATATTTT.